These 14 T cell receptor beta chains originate from one sample sequenced in a study of T-cell memory formation after mild COVID-19. MiXCR, run by TCRdb on the 5' RACE reads, gives a single entry per CDR3 protein. Among roughly 370,000 distinct CDR3 sequences, approximately 15% were seen once, and the ten largest hold 20% to 25%. Sequences were obtained from PBMCs or a T cell subset sorted from them (not recorded which). The receptors originated from a man aged 18 to 30 who had mild COVID-19 (a few samples of this study predate the infection). Cell type and time point are not known.

This clonotype has more than one count but fewer than ten. The chain couples TRBV6-1 to TRBJ2-3; D is unclear. The CDR3 sequence is 11 residues long. V dropped 7 bases and J dropped 6 bases, with 8 bases sitting between them. From germline, CDR1 is MNHNS and CDR2 SASEGT. The CDR3 coding sequence is TGTGCCAGCACCTTACCCGATACGCAGTATTTT. Protein sequence: CASTLPDTQYF.

This clonotype has only a few counts. The chain employs TRBV6-5 and TRBJ2-2; D unclear. V was shortened by 6 bases and J by 5 bases, with 10 bases between the two germline ends. The CDR3 spans 13 residues. The germline gives CDR1 MNHEY, CDR2 SVGAGI. The CDR3 region is CASRGSRTGELFF. In DNA, the CDR3 is TGTGCCAGCAGAGGGTCGAGGACCGGGGAGCTGTTTTTT.

This rearrangement joins TRBV20-1 to TRBJ2-1; TRBD2 matches 12 bases. The CDR3 is 18 amino acids. CDR1 DFQATT and CDR2 SNEGSKA come from the germline V gene (reference sequence). Trimming removed 3 bases from V and 1 base from J; junction bases left unmatched: 10. The CDR3 bases are TGCAGTGCTAGCGAGGCTAGCGGGGGGGCAAGGTCCTACAATGAGCAGTTCTTC. This encodes CSASEASGGARSYNEQFF.

This clonotype was picked up many times. This chain uses TRBV5-1 with TRBJ2-2; 9 bases fit TRBD1. Germline loops: CDR1 SGHRS, CDR2 YFSETQ. The CDR3 runs to 18 residues. Trimming cost V 3 bases and J 0 bases; bases outside gene matches: 9. The CDR3 region is CASSSGTGYRPNTGELFF. CDR3 nucleotide sequence: TGCGCCAGCAGCTCCGGGACAGGGTATCGACCGAACACCGGGGAGCTGTTTTTT.

This clonotype was counted only a few times. The V call is TRBV19, the J call TRBJ1-2; tentative D call: TRBD1 (6 bases). Trimming left V 3 bases short and J 8 bases short, with 19 bases between. The CDR3 totals 15 residues. CDR1 is LNHDA, CDR2 SQIVND, per germline (reference sequence). The CDR3 nucleotides read TGTGCCAGTAGTATCACAGGGTCGAGGATCTACGGCTACACCTTC. Its protein product is CASSITGSRIYGYTF.

The V and J genes are TRBV4-2 and TRBJ2-1, with 9 nucleotides matching TRBD1. Germline V CDR1 and CDR2: LGHNA, YNFKEQ. V shed 2 bases, J shed 0 bases, and the junction held 2 bases outside the gene matches. CDR3 length: 16 amino acids. In DNA, the CDR3 is TGTGCCAGCAGCCAAACGACAGGGGGCTCCTACAATGAGCAGTTCTTC. Protein: CASSQTTGGSYNEQFF.

This clonotype was found many times. The chain is built from TRBV11-2 and TRBJ1-2; no definite D call. This CDR3 spans 13 amino acids. Trimming shortened V by 5 bases and J by 4 bases, and 11 bases separated the two germline ends. Germline assignment: CDR1 SGHAT and CDR2 FQNNGV. Here the CDR3 reads CASSRGRSYGYTF. The CDR3 DNA follows: TGTGCCAGCAGCCGAGGACGGTCCTATGGCTACACCTTC.

This clonotype was seen more than once but under ten times. J is TRBJ2-5 and V is TRBV6-5; D not resolved. Germline V gene data show CDR1 as MNHEY and CDR2 as SVGAGI. This CDR3 is built from 14 residues. Trimming took 0 bases from V and 6 from J, leaving 11 bases between them. DNA for the CDR3: TGTGCCAGCAGTTACTCGTATCCGCCGCAGACCCAGTACTTC. Its protein product is CASSYSYPPQTQYF.

In this sample, this clonotype turned up a few times. The gene calls are TRBV20-1 and TRBJ1-2; D uncertain. This CDR3 region has 14 residues. In germline, CDR1 is DFQATT, CDR2 SNEGSKA (reference sequence). V lost 0 bases and J 2 bases, leaving 10 bases between the germline ends. CDR3 coding DNA: TGCAGTGCTAGAGATCCGCGCCAGAACTATGGCTACACCTTC. Amino acids: CSARDPRQNYGYTF.

This rearrangement joins TRBV12-3 or TRBV12-4 to TRBJ2-5; D may match TRBD1 or TRBD2 (5 bases each). Trimming shortened V by 3 bases and J by 1 base, and 9 bases separated the two germline ends. This CDR3 has 14 residues. As DNA, the CDR3 is TGTGCCAGCAGTTTCGACGGGACCCAAGAGACCCAGTACTTC. Amino acids: CASSFDGTQETQYF.

This clonotype was seen more than once but under ten times. This chain joins TRBV7-2 and TRBJ2-2; a possible D gene is TRBD1 (5 bases). The germline V gene encodes CDR1 SGHTA and CDR2 FQGNSA. The CDR3 has 14 amino acids. V was shortened by 4 bases and J by 5 bases, with 11 bases between the two germline ends. CDR3 protein: CASSYRQTTGELFF. DNA of the CDR3: TGTGCCAGCAGCTACCGACAGACTACCGGGGAGCTGTTTTTT.

The chain recombines TRBV7-2 with TRBJ2-2, with 7 nucleotides matching TRBD1. The CDR3 is 16 residues long. Germline assignment: CDR1 SGHTA and CDR2 FQGNSA. Trimming took 2 bases from V and 4 from J; bases not matched to a gene: 7. The CDR3 reads CASSLPSAGGTGELFF. Written as DNA, the CDR3 is TGTGCCAGCAGCTTACCCTCGGCAGGGGGCACCGGGGAGCTGTTTTTT.

This clonotype was found a few times. This chain connects TRBV5-4 to TRBJ2-4; D assignment may be TRBD1 or TRBD2 (6 bases each). Germline V lookup: CDR1 SGHNT, CDR2 YYREEE (reference sequence). V lost 2 bases, J lost 5 bases, and 11 bases lay in between. This CDR3 spans 14 amino acids. As DNA, the CDR3 is TGTGCCAGCAGCTTCGGGGGCGGCCAAAACATTCAGTACTTC. It codes for CASSFGGGQNIQYF.

This sequence joins TRBV20-1 and TRBJ2-5, with 9 positions matching TRBD1. J lost 5 bases, V lost 5 bases, and 6 bases had no gene match. Germline CDR1 and CDR2: DFQATT and SNEGSKA (reference sequence). The CDR3 is 13 amino acids. DNA for the CDR3: TGCAGTGCTCGTGACAGGGGGACTGAGACCCAGTACTTC. This sequence encodes CSARDRGTETQYF.